A selection of T cell receptor beta chains follows, all from one sample in a study of cytomegalovirus exposure and HLA in healthy donors. Assay used: immunoSEQ multiplex PCR; TCRdb lists only in-frame clones, some missing. The data show around 92,000 clones, 65% to 80% seen once. Source material: PBMCs. The receptors shown here come from a woman in her sixties or seventies in good health and CMV-seropositive. CDR3s leave out the opening cysteine and the closing phenylalanine or tryptophan. D genes are given only for firm matches.

d_call,j_call,v_call,cdr3_aa
TRBD1,TRBJ2-2,TRBV5-4,ASRRTSGGSGELF
TRBD1,TRBJ2-7,TRBV4-2,ASSQVGQGEYEQY
-,TRBJ2-1,TRBV4-2,ASSQDYHGTPSYNEQF
TRBD2,TRBJ2-3,TRBV10-2,ASRVSGGADTQY
TRBD1,TRBJ1-5,TRBV27,ASKIGGRLSNQPQH
TRBD1,TRBJ1-1,TRBV7-9,ASSLDRRGTEAF
TRBD2,TRBJ2-2,TRBV10-2,ATPRGANTGELF
TRBD1,TRBJ2-7,TRBV30,ACSGQGFAYEQY
-,TRBJ2-5,TRBV5-1,ASSPQLARQETQY
-,TRBJ1-4,TRBV4-1,ASSQARAGVPTNEKLF
-,TRBJ2-2,TRBV4-3,ASSQETGRRNTGELF
-,TRBJ2-1,TRBV2,ASSVIMANNEQF
-,TRBJ1-3,TRBV5-4,ASSLGYGNTIY
-,TRBJ2-1,TRBV28,ASSRTAGTVRQF
-,TRBJ2-3,TRBV9,ASSVEGALAGWFDTQY
-,TRBJ1-1,TRBV5-4,ASNSIGNTEAF
-,TRBJ2-2,TRBV7-2,ASSLGVTGFGELF
TRBD2,TRBJ2-5,TRBV7-2,ASSYSGGQETQY
-,TRBJ2-3,TRBV29-1,SVEVSGSTDTQY
-,TRBJ1-1,TRBV18,ASSPRAGLEGNTEAF
-,TRBJ2-3,TRBV29-1,SVLRPGATDTQY
TRBD1,TRBJ1-4,TRBV28,ASRSNRGGEKLF
-,TRBJ2-2,TRBV9,ASSVDVEAFTGELF
-,TRBJ1-6,TRBV18,ASSLDRLNSPLH
TRBD2,TRBJ2-7,TRBV9,ASSALGTNYEQY
TRBD1,TRBJ1-5,TRBV19,ASKETGANQPQH
-,TRBJ1-5,TRBV27,ASSPLPFSNQPQH
-,TRBJ1-4,TRBV25-1,ASSEYGGLGEKLF
TRBD2,TRBJ2-3,TRBV7-6,ASSTGTSITDTQY
TRBD2,TRBJ2-5,TRBV6-5,ASRPSGRIETQY
-,TRBJ1-1,TRBV7-2,ASSLGVQQGTEAF
-,TRBJ2-1,TRBV5-4,ASSLSGSPTYNEQF
-,TRBJ2-5,TRBV11-2,ASSRSREETQY
TRBD2,TRBJ2-1,TRBV27,ASQGLAGGIEQF
TRBD2,TRBJ2-3,TRBV7-3,ASSLRGGESTDTQY
TRBD1,TRBJ1-1,TRBV6-1,ASRDRKNTEAF
-,TRBJ1-3,TRBV5-1,ASSLQGDTIY
TRBD2,TRBJ2-5,TRBV5-1,ASSLLTSGGARETQY
TRBD1,TRBJ1-6,TRBV7-9,ASSLTGVGNSPLH
TRBD1,TRBJ1-1,TRBV27,ASNRDSMNTEAF
TRBD1,TRBJ2-1,TRBV5-1,ASSLTGGNEQF
TRBD2,TRBJ2-1,TRBV7-3,ASRVGGSPLGEQF
TRBD1,TRBJ2-7,TRBV18,ASSLDRDYEQY
-,TRBJ1-6,TRBV11-2,ASSLGSWNNSPLH
-,TRBJ1-5,TRBV7-2,ASSLDRSYQPQH
TRBD1,TRBJ2-1,TRBV9,ASSVDRDRGNNEQF
-,TRBJ2-7,TRBV6-5,ASSSPSFYEQY
TRBD2,TRBJ2-1,TRBV5-1,ASSSREGIYNEQF
-,TRBJ2-4,TRBV7-2,ASSQQPDSGRLGIQY
-,TRBJ2-1,TRBV7-2,ASNVANEQF
-,TRBJ2-7,TRBV5-1,ASSNIPYEQY
-,TRBJ2-5,TRBV7-2,ASTPSGETQY
TRBD1,TRBJ1-1,TRBV28,ASRRDRGFSEAF
TRBD1,TRBJ2-2,TRBV2,ASRGDRVGTGELF
TRBD1,TRBJ1-4,TRBV5-1,ASSTGTGGEKLF
-,TRBJ2-7,TRBV6-6,ASSSRDEQY
TRBD2,TRBJ2-7,TRBV7-8,ASSSVAGEYYEQY
-,TRBJ1-4,TRBV2,ASKQTATNEKLF
-,TRBJ1-5,TRBV7-2,ASSLDSSNQPQH
-,TRBJ2-5,TRBV29-1,SVSTSQETQY